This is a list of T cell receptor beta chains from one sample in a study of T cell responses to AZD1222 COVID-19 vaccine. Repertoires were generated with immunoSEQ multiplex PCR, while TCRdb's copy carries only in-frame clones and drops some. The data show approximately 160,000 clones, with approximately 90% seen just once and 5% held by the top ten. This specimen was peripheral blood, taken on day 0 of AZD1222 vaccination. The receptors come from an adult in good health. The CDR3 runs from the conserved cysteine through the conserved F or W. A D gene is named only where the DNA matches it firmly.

CDR3nt: TGTGCCAGCAGTTTGGTAGGCTCGAAGCCCCAGCATTTT; CDR3aa: CASSLVGSKPQHF; d_gene: -; v_gene: TRBV28; j_gene: TRBJ1-5
CDR3nt: TGTGCCAGCAGCTCCTTGGGCGGGGGACTTACCTCTAGCACAGATACGCAGTATTTT; CDR3aa: CASSSLGGGLTSSTDTQYF; d_gene: TRBD2; v_gene: TRBV7-3; j_gene: TRBJ2-3
CDR3nt: TGTGCCAGCAGCTTTCGACAGGGTGGCTACGAGCAGTACTTC; CDR3aa: CASSFRQGGYEQYF; d_gene: TRBD1; v_gene: TRBV5-8; j_gene: TRBJ2-7
CDR3nt: TGTGCCAGCAGCGGAGGCTATGGCTACACCTTC; CDR3aa: CASSGGYGYTF; d_gene: -; v_gene: TRBV28; j_gene: TRBJ1-2
CDR3nt: TGTGCCAGCAGTTCCCACCGAAGGGATGGCTACACCTTC; CDR3aa: CASSSHRRDGYTF; d_gene: -; v_gene: TRBV27; j_gene: TRBJ1-2
CDR3nt: TGTGCCAGTAGTCCCCGGACTAGCGGGAGTATGTACGAGCAGTACTTC; CDR3aa: CASSPRTSGSMYEQYF; d_gene: TRBD2; v_gene: TRBV19; j_gene: TRBJ2-7
CDR3nt: TGTGCCAGCAGTTACTGGGTGGGAGGGCAGTTCTTC; CDR3aa: CASSYWVGGQFF; d_gene: -; v_gene: TRBV6-2/TRBV6-3; j_gene: TRBJ2-1
CDR3nt: TGTGCCAGCACCCCCCGGGGGGGTTGGTCCTACGAGCAGTACTTC; CDR3aa: CASTPRGGWSYEQYF; d_gene: TRBD2; v_gene: TRBV6-6; j_gene: TRBJ2-7
CDR3nt: TGTGCCAGCAGCCAAGATTGGGACAGGGTCACTGAAGCTTTCTTT; CDR3aa: CASSQDWDRVTEAFF; d_gene: TRBD1; v_gene: TRBV4-2; j_gene: TRBJ1-1
CDR3nt: TGTGCCAGCAGCCAAGGAACAGGGGAGACCACAGATACGCAGTATTTT; CDR3aa: CASSQGTGETTDTQYF; d_gene: TRBD1; v_gene: TRBV14; j_gene: TRBJ2-3